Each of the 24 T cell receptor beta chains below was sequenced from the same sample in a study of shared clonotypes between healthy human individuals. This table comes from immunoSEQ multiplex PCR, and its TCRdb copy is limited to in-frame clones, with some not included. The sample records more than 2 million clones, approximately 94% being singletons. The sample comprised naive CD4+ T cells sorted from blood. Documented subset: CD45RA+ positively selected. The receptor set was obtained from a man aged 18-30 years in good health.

CDR3 loop: CASSVGTGDYEQYF. Written as DNA, the CDR3 is TGTGCCAGCAGCGTAGGGACAGGGGATTACGAGCAGTACTTC. The chain is built from TRBV9 and TRBJ2-7; TRBD1 aligns across 9 bases. The CDR3 is made up of 14 amino acids. The V gene's germline CDR1 is SGDLS and CDR2 YYNGEE. V lost 0 bases, J lost 4 bases, and 2 bases stayed unmatched. The full variable domain, in which reference TRBV9 and TRBJ2-7 provide the parts outside the CDR3, is DSGVTQTPKHLITATGQRVTLRCSPRSGDLSVYWYQQSLDQGLQFLIQYYNGEERAKGNILERFSAQQFPDLHSELNLSSLELGDSALYFCASSVGTGDYEQYFGPGTRLTVT.

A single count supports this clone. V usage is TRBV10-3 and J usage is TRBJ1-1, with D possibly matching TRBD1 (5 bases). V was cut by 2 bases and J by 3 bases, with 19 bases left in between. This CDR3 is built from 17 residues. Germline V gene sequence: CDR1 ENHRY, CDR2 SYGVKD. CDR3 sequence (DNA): TGTGCCATCAGTGAGGCATTGCAGGGATTGAAGGACACTGAAGCTTTCTTT. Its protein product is CAISEALQGLKDTEAFF.

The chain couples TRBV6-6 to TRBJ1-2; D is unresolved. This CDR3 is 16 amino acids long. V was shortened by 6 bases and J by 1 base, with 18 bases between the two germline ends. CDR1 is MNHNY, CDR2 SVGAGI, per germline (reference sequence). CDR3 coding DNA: TGTGCCAGCAGCCCCCAGGAGGCAGCGAATAACTATGGCTACACCTTC. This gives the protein CASSPQEAANNYGYTF.

CDR3 sequence reads: CAWSGPQGNYGYTF. The CDR3 coding sequence is TGTGCCTGGAGTGGCCCACAGGGGAACTATGGCTACACCTTC. V usage is TRBV30 and J usage is TRBJ1-2; 7 nucleotides line up with TRBD1. The CDR3 length is 14 residues. Germline V gene data show CDR1 as GTSNPN and CDR2 as SVGIG (reference sequence). Trimming took 1 base from V and 2 from J; bases not matched to a gene: 4.

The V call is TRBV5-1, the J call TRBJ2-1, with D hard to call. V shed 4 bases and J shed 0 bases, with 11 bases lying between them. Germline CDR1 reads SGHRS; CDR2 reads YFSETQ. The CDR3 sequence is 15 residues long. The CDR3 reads CASSATLSSYNEQFF. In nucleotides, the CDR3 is TGCGCCAGCAGCGCCACTCTAAGCTCCTACAATGAGCAGTTCTTC.

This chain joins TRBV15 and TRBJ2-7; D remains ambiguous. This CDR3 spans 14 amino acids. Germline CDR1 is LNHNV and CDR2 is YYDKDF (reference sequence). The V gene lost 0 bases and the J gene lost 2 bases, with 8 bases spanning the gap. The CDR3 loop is CATSRDGTTYEQYF. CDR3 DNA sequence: TGTGCCACCAGCAGAGATGGAACTACCTACGAGCAGTACTTC.

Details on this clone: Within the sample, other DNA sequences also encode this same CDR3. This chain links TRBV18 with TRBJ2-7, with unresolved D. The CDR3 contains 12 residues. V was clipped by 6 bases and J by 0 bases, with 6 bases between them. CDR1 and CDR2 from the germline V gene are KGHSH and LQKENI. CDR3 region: CASSPDSYEQYF. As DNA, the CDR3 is TGTGCCAGCTCCCCCGACTCCTACGAGCAGTACTTC.

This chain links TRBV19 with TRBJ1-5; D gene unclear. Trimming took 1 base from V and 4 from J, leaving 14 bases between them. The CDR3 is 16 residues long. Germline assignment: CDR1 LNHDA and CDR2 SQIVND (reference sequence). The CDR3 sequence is CASSIVQGSGNQPQHF. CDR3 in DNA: TGTGCCAGTAGTATAGTCCAAGGAAGCGGGAATCAGCCCCAGCATTTT.

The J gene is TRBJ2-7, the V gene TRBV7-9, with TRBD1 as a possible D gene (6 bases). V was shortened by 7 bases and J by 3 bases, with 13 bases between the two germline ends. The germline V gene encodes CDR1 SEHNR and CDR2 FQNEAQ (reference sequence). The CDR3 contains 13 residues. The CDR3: CASMRTDYYEQYF. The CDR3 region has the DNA TGTGCCAGCATGAGGACAGACTACTACGAGCAGTACTTC.

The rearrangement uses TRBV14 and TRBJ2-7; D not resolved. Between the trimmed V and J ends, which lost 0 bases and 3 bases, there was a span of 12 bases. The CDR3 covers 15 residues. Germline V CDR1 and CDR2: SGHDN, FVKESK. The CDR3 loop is CASSQDGLKFYEQYF. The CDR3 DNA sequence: TGTGCCAGCAGCCAAGATGGCCTAAAATTCTACGAGCAGTACTTC. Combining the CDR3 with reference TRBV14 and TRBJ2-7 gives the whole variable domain EAGVTQFPSHSVIEKGQTVTLRCDPISGHDNLYWYRRVMGKEIKFLLHFVKESKQDESGMPNNRFLAERTGGTYSTLKVQPAELEDSGVYFCASSQDGLKFYEQYFGPGTRLTVT.

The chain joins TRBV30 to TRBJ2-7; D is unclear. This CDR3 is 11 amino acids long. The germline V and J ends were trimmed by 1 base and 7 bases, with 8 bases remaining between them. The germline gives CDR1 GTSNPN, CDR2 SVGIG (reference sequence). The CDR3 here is CAWSAHREQYF. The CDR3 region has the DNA TGTGCCTGGAGTGCCCATCGGGAGCAGTACTTC.

This CDR3 is CASSPGQGRNEQYF. The DNA of the CDR3 is TGTGCCAGCAGCCCGGGGCAGGGGAGAAACGAGCAGTACTTC. The V and J genes are TRBV6-5 and TRBJ2-7; a possible D gene is TRBD1 (6 bases). CDR1 MNHEY and CDR2 SVGAGI come from the germline V gene. CDR3 length equals 14 residues. The V end was cut by 6 bases, the J end by 5 bases, with 17 bases between.

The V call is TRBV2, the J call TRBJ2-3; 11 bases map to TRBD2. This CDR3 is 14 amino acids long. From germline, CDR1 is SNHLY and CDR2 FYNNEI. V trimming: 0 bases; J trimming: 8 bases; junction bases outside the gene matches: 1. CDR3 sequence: CASSEAGLAGTQYF. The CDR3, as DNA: TGTGCCAGCAGTGAAGCCGGACTAGCGGGTACGCAGTATTTT.

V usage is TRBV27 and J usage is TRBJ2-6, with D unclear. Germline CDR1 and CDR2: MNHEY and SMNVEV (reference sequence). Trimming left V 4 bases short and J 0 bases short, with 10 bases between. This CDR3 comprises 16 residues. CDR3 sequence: CASSSPPSSGANVLTF. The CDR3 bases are TGTGCCAGCAGTTCGCCCCCTAGCTCTGGGGCCAACGTCCTGACTTTC.

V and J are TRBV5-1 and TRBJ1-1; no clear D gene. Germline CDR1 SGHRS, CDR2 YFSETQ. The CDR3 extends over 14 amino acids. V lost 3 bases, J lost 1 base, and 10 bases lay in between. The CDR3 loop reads CASSSDKGNTEAFF. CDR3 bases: TGCGCCAGCAGCTCAGACAAGGGGAACACTGAAGCTTTCTTT.

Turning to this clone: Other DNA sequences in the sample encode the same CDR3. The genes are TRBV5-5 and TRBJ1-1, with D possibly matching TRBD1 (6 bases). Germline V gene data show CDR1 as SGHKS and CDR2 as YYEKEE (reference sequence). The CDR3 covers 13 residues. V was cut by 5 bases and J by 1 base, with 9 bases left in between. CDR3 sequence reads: CASSSQGNTEAFF. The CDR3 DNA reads TGTGCCAGCAGTTCACAGGGGAACACTGAAGCTTTCTTT.

The CDR3 region has the DNA TGTGCCAGCAGCCCCGGGAGACTTAGCCAAACCGGTGAAAAACTGTTTTTT. This sequence encodes CASSPGRLSQTGEKLFF. The J gene is TRBJ1-4, the V gene TRBV14; D is undetermined. The CDR3 covers 17 residues. The V gene's germline CDR1 is SGHDN and CDR2 FVKESK. Deletions cut 4 bases from V and 7 bases from J, with 22 bases between.

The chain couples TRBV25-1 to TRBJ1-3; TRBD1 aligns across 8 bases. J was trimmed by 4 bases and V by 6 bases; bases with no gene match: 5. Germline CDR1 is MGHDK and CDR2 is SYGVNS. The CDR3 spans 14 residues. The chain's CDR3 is CASRRRGPGNTIYF. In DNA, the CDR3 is TGTGCCAGCAGACGCAGGGGGCCCGGAAACACCATATATTTT.

DNA of the CDR3: TGTGCCAGCTCAGCTTCTAAGGGCACTGAAGCTTTCTTT. It codes for CASSASKGTEAFF. This chain joins TRBV18 and TRBJ1-1; D remains unclear. Trimming shortened V by 5 bases and J by 4 bases, and 11 bases separated the two germline ends. CDR1 and CDR2 (germline): KGHSH, LQKENI. This CDR3 spans 13 amino acids.

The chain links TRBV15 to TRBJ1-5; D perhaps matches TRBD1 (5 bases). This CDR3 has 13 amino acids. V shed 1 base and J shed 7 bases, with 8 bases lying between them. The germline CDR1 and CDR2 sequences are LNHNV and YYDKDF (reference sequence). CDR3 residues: CATSRGRDQPQHF. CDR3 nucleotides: TGTGCCACCAGCAGAGGAAGGGACCAGCCCCAGCATTTT.

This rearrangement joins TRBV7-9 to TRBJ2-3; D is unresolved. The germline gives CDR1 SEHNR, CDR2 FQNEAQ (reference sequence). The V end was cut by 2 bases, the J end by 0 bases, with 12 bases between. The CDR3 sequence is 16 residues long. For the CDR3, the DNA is TGTGCCAGCAGCTTAAGGAGATATTCTAGCACAGATACGCAGTATTTT. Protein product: CASSLRRYSSTDTQYF.

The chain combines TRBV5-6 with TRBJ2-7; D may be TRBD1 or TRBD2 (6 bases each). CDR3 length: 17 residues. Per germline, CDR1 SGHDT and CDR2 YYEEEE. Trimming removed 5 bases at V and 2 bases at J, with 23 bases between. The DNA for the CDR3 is TGTGCCAGCAGGGCGGGGTTGGGGGCGTACCGCCCCTACGAGCAGTACTTC. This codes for CASRAGLGAYRPYEQYF. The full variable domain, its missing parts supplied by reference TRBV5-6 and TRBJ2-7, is DAGVTQSPTHLIKTRGQQVTLRCSPKSGHDTVSWYQQALGQGPQFIFQYYEEEERQRGNFPDRFSGHQFPNYSSELNVNALLLGDSALYLCASRAGLGAYRPYEQYFGPGTRLTVT.

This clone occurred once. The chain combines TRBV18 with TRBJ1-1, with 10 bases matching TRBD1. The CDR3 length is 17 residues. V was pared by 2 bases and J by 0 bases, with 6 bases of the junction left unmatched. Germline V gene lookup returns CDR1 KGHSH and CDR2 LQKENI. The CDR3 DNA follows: TGTGCCAGCTCACCAGGGAGACAGGGGGCTTTGAACACTGAAGCTTTCTTT. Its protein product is CASSPGRQGALNTEAFF.

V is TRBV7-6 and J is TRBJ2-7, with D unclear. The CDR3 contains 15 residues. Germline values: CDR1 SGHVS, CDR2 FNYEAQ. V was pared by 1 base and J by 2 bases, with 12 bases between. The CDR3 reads CASSLESAGPYEQYF. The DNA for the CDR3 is TGTGCCAGCAGCTTAGAATCGGCCGGGCCCTACGAGCAGTACTTC.